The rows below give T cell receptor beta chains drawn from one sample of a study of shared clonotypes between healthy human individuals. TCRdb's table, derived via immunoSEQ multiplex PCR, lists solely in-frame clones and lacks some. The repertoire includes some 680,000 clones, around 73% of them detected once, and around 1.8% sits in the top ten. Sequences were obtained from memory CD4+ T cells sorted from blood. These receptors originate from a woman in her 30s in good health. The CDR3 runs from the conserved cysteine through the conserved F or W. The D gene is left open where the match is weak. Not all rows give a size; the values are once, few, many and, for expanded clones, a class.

CASTRTRLAAHLNEQFF | TGTGCCAGCACCCGTACCCGACTAGCGGCTCACCTCAATGAGCAGTTCTTC | NA | TRBJ2-1 | TRBD2 | TRBV28
CATSRVVGSGANVLTF | TGTGCCACCAGCAGAGTTGTAGGTTCTGGGGCCAACGTCCTGACTTTC | NA | TRBJ2-6 | NA | TRBV15
CASSLTTGNQPQHF | TGTGCCAGCAGCTTGACCACAGGCAATCAGCCCCAGCATTTT | NA | TRBJ1-5 | NA | TRBV11-2
CASSLTSGRTDTQYF | TGTGCCAGCAGCCTGACTAGCGGGAGAACAGATACGCAGTATTTT | NA | TRBJ2-3 | TRBD2 | TRBV5-4
CASTGGQGASEAFF | TGTGCCAGCACGGGAGGACAGGGGGCTTCTGAAGCTTTCTTT | NA | TRBJ1-1 | TRBD1 | TRBV2
CASSRDSTYNEQFF | TGTGCCAGCAGCCGGGACTCAACCTACAATGAGCAGTTCTTC | NA | TRBJ2-1 | NA | TRBV11-2
CASSLLQGPDTQYF | TGTGCCAGCAGCTTGCTACAGGGACCAGATACGCAGTATTTT | few | TRBJ2-3 | NA | TRBV5-4
CASSGTVYEQYF | TGTGCCAGCAGTGGGACAGTCTACGAGCAGTACTTC | NA | TRBJ2-7 | TRBD1 | TRBV28
CASSPPPRGKGGYTF | TGTGCCAGCAGTCCCCCGCCCCGGGGTAAAGGTGGCTACACCTTC | NA | TRBJ1-2 | NA | TRBV28
CAYLSGGRGETQYF | TGTGCCTACCTATCGGGCGGGAGGGGGGAGACCCAGTACTTC | NA | TRBJ2-5 | TRBD2 | TRBV30
CRGPGGDTQYF | TGCAGGGGACCAGGGGGGGATACGCAGTATTTT | NA | TRBJ2-3 | NA | TRBV20-1
CASSPDREYAFF | TGTGCCAGCTCACCGGACAGGGAGTACGCTTTCTTT | NA | TRBJ1-1 | TRBD1 | TRBV18
CASSPVFQETQYF | TGCGCCAGCAGCCCGGTCTTCCAAGAGACCCAGTACTTC | NA | TRBJ2-5 | NA | TRBV5-1
CASSQDLAWRSEQYF | TGCGCCAGCAGCCAAGATCTTGCCTGGCGGAGCGAGCAGTACTTC | NA | TRBJ2-7 | NA | TRBV4-1
CASSYQIRDYGYTF | TGTGCCAGCAGTTATCAGATAAGGGACTATGGCTACACCTTC | NA | TRBJ1-2 | NA | TRBV6-1
CASSFEGVGKLFF | TGTGCCAGCAGCTTTGAAGGGGTCGGAAAACTGTTTTTT | NA | TRBJ1-4 | NA | TRBV7-2
CASTWESRSEAFF | TGTGCCAGCACCTGGGAGTCGCGATCTGAAGCTTTCTTT | NA | TRBJ1-1 | NA | TRBV2
CASSFRLAGGTDTQYF | TGTGCCAGCAGCTTCCGACTAGCGGGAGGGACAGATACGCAGTATTTT | NA | TRBJ2-3 | TRBD2 | TRBV5-4
CASSYRGQGAEKLFF | TGTGCCAGCAGTTATCGGGGACAGGGGGCTGAAAAACTGTTTTTT | NA | TRBJ1-4 | TRBD1 | TRBV6-6
CASSRTGQPQHF | TGTGCCAGCAGTAGGACCGGTCAGCCCCAGCATTTT | NA | TRBJ1-5 | NA | TRBV27
CASSTGPGQGNEKLFF | TGTGCCAGCAGCACGGGCCCGGGCCAGGGGAATGAAAAACTGTTTTTT | NA | TRBJ1-4 | NA | TRBV7-8
CAISESPGLYNEQFF | TGTGCCATCAGTGAGTCGCCGGGACTCTACAATGAGCAGTTCTTC | NA | TRBJ2-1 | NA | TRBV10-3
CAISDSSGSYEQYF | TGTGCCATCAGTGACTCTAGCGGCTCCTACGAGCAGTACTTC | NA | TRBJ2-7 | TRBD2 | TRBV10-3
CASSMADRGWTGELFF | TGTGCCAGCAGCATGGCGGACAGGGGGTGGACCGGGGAGCTGTTTTTT | once | TRBJ2-2 | TRBD1 | TRBV7-2
CASSPMGGGDQPQHF | TGTGCCAGCTCACCGATGGGAGGGGGAGATCAGCCCCAGCATTTT | NA | TRBJ1-5 | NA | TRBV18
CASSQVYFADTQYF | TGTGCCAGCAGCCAAGTGTACTTCGCAGATACGCAGTATTTT | once | TRBJ2-3 | NA | TRBV14
CASRAFPNEQFF | TGTGCCAGCAGGGCCTTTCCCAATGAGCAGTTCTTC | NA | TRBJ2-1 | NA | TRBV28
CARSSRPGQGHEQYF | TGTGCCAGAAGTTCGCGCCCGGGACAGGGCCACGAGCAGTACTTC | few | TRBJ2-7 | TRBD1 | TRBV5-3
CASSSDISGANVLTF | TGTGCCAGCTCATCCGACATTTCTGGGGCCAACGTCCTGACTTTC | NA | TRBJ2-6 | NA | TRBV18